A single sample is the source of the 5 T cell receptor beta chains below, sequenced in a study of blood T cell repertoires in COVID-19. The method was immunoSEQ multiplex PCR; TCRdb's version includes in-frame clones alone and lacks a portion of them. The repertoire has roughly 76,000 clones, 80% to 90% of them found once; the top ten carry 25% to 30%. The sequencing input was peripheral blood. The receptors stem from a woman over 75 with active or convalescent COVID-19.

V and J are TRBV4-3 and TRBJ2-3, with D possibly matching TRBD2 (5 bases). This CDR3 spans 15 amino acids. Looked up from germline, CDR1 is LGHNA and CDR2 is YSLEER. V was pared by 0 bases and J by 2 bases, with 9 bases between. CDR3 nucleotide sequence: TGCGCCAGCAGCCAAGAGAGGGCTTACACAGATACGCAGTATTTT. Protein product: CASSQERAYTDTQYF.

The chain is built from TRBV5-1 and TRBJ2-3; 8 bases match TRBD1. The junction had 11 bases not matched to a gene; V was cut back by 5 bases and J by 0 bases. Per germline, CDR1 SGHRS and CDR2 YFSETQ. The CDR3 is 17 residues long. Written as DNA, the CDR3 is TGCGCCAGCAGGTCAGGGGGCGGTAGTCCTAGCACAGATACGCAGTATTTT. Protein product: CASRSGGGSPSTDTQYF.

This clone was seen a handful of times. The chain links TRBV6-4 to TRBJ2-2; D is unresolved. The CDR3 is 14 residues long. V dropped 6 bases and J dropped 6 bases, with 14 bases sitting between them. Germline assignment: CDR1 MRHNA and CDR2 SNTAGT. Written as DNA, the CDR3 is TGTGCCAGCAGCCCTTCACGTGGGCCCGGGGAGCTGTTTTTT. This encodes CASSPSRGPGELFF.

This rearrangement joins TRBV7-2 to TRBJ2-1, with a tentative D call TRBD2 (6 bases). This CDR3 has 15 amino acids. Germline-derived CDR1 and CDR2 are SGHTA and FQGNSA. Trimming took off 2 bases at V and 9 bases at J, with 17 bases between the two ends. The CDR3 coding sequence is TGTGCCAGCAGCTTACTACTCCATGGGGGAGGTGAGCAGTTCTTC. Translating it yields CASSLLLHGGGEQFF.

This sequence joins TRBV12-3 or TRBV12-4 and TRBJ1-5; 7 bases agree with TRBD1. The V and J ends lost 5 bases and 7 bases, in that order; junction bases with no gene match: 5. The CDR3 has 13 amino acids. The CDR3 here is CASSPGGYQPQHF. In nucleotides, the CDR3 is TGTGCCAGCAGTCCAGGGGGTTACCAGCCCCAGCATTTT.